The text below deals with one T cell receptor (beta chain). The antigen remains undetermined. Template material for amplifying TCR beta CDR3 regions consisted of RNA transcripts. First-round RT-PCR of the TCR CDR3 relied on the HTBI primer set. TCRdb re-called the multiplex PCR reads through MiXCR, storing one row per CDR3 protein. The table includes around 700,000 distinct CDR3 sequences, roughly a sixth detected once. This sample stems from a study of T cells in Graves' hyperthyroidism and ophthalmopathy. Study observations and caveats: Separation of ophthalmopathy from stable hyperthyroidism was achieved by a 13 V-J model. Blood also carried most thyroid clonotypes expanded above 0.001.

The CDR3 contains 16 residues. CDR1 is SGHRS and CDR2 is YFSETQ in the germline V gene. V was pared by 4 bases and J by 7 bases, with 13 bases of the junction left unmatched. This sequence joins TRBV5-1 and TRBJ1-4; 7 bases match TRBD1. Sequencing was carried out using blood. The TCR was taken from a woman aged 45-59 years with Graves' hyperthyroidism that later progressed to Graves' ophthalmopathy. The CDR3 loop is CASSQGMTGRREKLFF. CDR3 coding DNA: TGCGCCAGCAGCCAAGGAATGACAGGGCGGCGTGAAAAACTGTTTTTT.